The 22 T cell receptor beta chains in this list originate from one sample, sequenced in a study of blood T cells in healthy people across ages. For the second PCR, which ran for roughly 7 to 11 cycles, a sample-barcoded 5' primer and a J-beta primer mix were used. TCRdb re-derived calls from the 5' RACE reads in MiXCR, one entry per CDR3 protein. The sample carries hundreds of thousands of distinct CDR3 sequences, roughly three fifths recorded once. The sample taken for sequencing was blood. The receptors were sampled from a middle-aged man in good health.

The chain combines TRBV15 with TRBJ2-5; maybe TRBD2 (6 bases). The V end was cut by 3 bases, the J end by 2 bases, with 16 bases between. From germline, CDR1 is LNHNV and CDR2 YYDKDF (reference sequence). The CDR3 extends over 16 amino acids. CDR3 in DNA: TGTGCCACCAGCAGGCCGGGACTTGGAAGACAAGAGACCCAGTACTTC. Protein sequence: CATSRPGLGRQETQYF.

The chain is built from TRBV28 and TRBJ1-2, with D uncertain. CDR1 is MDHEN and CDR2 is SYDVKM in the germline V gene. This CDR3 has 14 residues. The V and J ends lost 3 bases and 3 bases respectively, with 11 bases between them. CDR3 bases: TGTGCCAGCAGTTTCAGGCATATGTACTATGGCTACACCTTC. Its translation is CASSFRHMYYGYTF.

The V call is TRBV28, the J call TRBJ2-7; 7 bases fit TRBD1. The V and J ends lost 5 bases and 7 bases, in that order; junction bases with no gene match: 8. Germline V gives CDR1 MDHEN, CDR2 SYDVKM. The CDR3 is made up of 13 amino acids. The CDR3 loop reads CASSKSGGLEQYF. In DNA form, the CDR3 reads TGTGCCAGCAGTAAATCAGGGGGATTGGAGCAGTACTTC.

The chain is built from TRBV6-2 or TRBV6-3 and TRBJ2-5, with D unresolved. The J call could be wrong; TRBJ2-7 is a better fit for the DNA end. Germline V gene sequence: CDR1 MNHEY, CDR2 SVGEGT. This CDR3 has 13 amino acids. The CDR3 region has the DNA TGTGCCAGCAGTTATCTTGGCCTACCCGAGCAGTACTTC. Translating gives CASSYLGLPEQYF.

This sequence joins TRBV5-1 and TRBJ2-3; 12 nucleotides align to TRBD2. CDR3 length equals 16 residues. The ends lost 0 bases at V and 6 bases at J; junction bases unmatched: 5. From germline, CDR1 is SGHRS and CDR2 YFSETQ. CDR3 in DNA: TGCGCCAGCAGCTTGGCGGGACTAGCGGGCCCCGATACGCAGTATTTT. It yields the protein CASSLAGLAGPDTQYF.

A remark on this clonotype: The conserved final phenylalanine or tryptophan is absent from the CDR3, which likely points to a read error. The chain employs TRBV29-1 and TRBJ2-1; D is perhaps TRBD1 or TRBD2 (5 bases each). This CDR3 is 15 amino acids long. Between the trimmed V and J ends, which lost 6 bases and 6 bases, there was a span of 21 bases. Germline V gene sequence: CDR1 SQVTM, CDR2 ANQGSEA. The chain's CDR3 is CSVAKGPTTINEQFC. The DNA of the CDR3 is TGCAGCGTGGCTAAGGGACCAACAACAATCAATGAGCAGTTCTGC.

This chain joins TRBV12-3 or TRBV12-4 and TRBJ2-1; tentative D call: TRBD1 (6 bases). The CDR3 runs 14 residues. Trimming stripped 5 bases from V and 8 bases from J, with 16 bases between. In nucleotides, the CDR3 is TGTGCCAGCAGTCCACCCAACAGGGCCCATGAGCAGTTCTTC. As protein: CASSPPNRAHEQFF.

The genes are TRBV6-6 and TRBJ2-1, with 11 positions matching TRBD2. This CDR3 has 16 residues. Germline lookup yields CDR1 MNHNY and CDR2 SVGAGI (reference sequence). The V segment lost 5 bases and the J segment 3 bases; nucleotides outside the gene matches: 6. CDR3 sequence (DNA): TGTGCCAGCAGTGCCGGGACTAGCGGAATCTACAATGAGCAGTTCTTC. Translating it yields CASSAGTSGIYNEQFF.

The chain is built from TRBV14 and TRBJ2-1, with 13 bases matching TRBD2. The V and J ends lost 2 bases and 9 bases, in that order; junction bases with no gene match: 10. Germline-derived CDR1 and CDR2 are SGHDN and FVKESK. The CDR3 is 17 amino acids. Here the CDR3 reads CASSQKGTSGMMSEQFF. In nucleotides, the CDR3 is TGTGCCAGCAGCCAAAAGGGGACTAGCGGGATGATGAGTGAGCAGTTCTTC.

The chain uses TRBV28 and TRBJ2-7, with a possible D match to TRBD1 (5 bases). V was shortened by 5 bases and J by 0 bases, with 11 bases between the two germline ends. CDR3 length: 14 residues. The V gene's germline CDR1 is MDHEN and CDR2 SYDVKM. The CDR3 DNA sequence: TGTGCCAGCAGTGTAGCAGGGTACTCCTACGAGCAGTACTTC. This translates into CASSVAGYSYEQYF.

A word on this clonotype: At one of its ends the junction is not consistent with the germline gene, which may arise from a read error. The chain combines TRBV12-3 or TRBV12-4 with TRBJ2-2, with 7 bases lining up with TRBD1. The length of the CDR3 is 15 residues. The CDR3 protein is CAGSENRGVTGELFF. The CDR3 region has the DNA TGTGCCGGCAGTGAAAACAGGGGAGTGACCGGGGAGCTGTTTTTT.

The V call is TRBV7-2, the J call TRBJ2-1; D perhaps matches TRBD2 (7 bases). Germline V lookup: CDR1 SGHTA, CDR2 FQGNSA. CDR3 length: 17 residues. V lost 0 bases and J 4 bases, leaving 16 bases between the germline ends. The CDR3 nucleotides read TGTGCCAGCAGCTTAGCCGGGGGCGGGAGTGGATACAATGAGCAGTTCTTC. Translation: CASSLAGGGSGYNEQFF.

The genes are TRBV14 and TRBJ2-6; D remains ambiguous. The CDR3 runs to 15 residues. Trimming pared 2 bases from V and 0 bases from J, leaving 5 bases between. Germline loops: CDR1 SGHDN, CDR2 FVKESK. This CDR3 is CASSQPVSGANVLTF. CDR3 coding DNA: TGTGCCAGCAGCCAACCGGTCTCTGGGGCCAACGTCCTGACTTTC.

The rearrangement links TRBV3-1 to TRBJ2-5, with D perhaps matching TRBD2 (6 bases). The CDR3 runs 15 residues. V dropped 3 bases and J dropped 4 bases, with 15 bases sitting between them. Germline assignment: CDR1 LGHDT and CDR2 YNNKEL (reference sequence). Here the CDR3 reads CASSQGGGTRETQYF. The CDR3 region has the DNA TGTGCCAGCAGCCAGGGAGGAGGGACTCGAGAGACCCAGTACTTC.

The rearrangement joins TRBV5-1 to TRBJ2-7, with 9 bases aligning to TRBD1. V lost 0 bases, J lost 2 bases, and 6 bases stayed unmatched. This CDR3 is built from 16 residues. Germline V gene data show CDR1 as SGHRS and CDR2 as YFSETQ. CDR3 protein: CASSLATGGQPYEQYF. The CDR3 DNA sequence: TGCGCCAGCAGCTTGGCAACAGGGGGCCAGCCCTACGAGCAGTACTTC.

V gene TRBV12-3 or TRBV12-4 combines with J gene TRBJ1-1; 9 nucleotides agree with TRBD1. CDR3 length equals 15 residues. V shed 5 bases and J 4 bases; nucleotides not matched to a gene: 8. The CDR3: CASSVQQGAVTEAFF. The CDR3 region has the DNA TGTGCCAGCAGTGTTCAACAGGGGGCTGTCACTGAAGCTTTCTTT.

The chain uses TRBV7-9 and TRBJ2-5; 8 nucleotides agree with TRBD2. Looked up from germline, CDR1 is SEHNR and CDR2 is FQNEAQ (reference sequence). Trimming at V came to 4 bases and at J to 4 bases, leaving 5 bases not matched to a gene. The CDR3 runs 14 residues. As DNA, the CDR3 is TGTGCCAGCAGCTATGCGGGGGGAATAGAGACCCAGTACTTC. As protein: CASSYAGGIETQYF. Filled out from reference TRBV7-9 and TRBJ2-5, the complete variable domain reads DTGVSQNPRHKITKRGQNVTFRCDPISEHNRLYWYRQTLGQGPEFLTYFQNEAQLEKSRLLSDRFSAERPKGSFSTLEIQRTEQGDSAMYLCASSYAGGIETQYFGPGTRLLVL.

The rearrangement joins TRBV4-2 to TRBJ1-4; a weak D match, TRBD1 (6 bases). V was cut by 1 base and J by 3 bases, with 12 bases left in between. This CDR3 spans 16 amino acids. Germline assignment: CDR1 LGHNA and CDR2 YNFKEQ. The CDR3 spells CASSQVTGAANEKLFF. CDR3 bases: TGTGCCAGCAGCCAAGTAACGGGGGCTGCTAATGAAAAACTGTTTTTT.

CDR3 coding DNA: TGTGCCAGCAGTTTAGCGCAGGGGGTGTTTGGGAACACTGAAGCTTTCTTT. Protein sequence: CASSLAQGVFGNTEAFF. The V gene is TRBV12-3 or TRBV12-4, the J gene TRBJ1-1; 7 positions match TRBD1. V lost 0 bases and J lost 1; bases outside the gene matches: 8. The CDR3 is 17 residues long.

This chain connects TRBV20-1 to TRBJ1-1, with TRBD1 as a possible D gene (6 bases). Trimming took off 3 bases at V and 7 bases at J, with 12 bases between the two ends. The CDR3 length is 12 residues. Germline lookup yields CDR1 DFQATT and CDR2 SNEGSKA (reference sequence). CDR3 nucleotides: TGCAGTGCTAGGAACAGGGATGTTGAAGCTTTCTTT. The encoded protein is CSARNRDVEAFF.

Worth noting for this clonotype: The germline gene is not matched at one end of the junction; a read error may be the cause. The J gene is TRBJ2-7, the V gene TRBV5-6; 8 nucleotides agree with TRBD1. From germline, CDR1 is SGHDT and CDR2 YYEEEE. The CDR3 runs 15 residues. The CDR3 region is CVSSSDWTGRYEQYF. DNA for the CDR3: TGTGTCAGCAGCTCCGACTGGACAGGGAGGTACGAGCAGTACTTC.

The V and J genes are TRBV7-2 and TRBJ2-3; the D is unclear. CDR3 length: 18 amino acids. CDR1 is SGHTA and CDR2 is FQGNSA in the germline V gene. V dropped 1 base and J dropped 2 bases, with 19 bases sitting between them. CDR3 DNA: TGTGCCAGCAGCTTAGAACTACCAGCTCCCTCCCTCACAGATACGCAGTATTTT. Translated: CASSLELPAPSLTDTQYF.